This TCR beta chain was profiled in a study of tissue T cells after allogeneic stem cell transplantation. Study-wide background: Where cell numbers permitted, CD3+ T cells were sorted from preserved blood and marrow.

V gave up 4 bases and J gave up 6 bases, with 9 bases separating them. There are 12 residues in the CDR3. In germline, CDR1 is SEHNR, CDR2 FQNEAQ (reference sequence). Using immunoSEQ multiplex PCR, the repertoire was profiled, and TCRdb retains in-frame clones only, with some absent. The data contain 25,000 to 35,000 clones, around 86% of them singletons. The material sequenced was blood, taken before transplantation. This receptor was obtained from a woman aged 18-49 years who later had graft-versus-host disease after an allogeneic stem cell transplant. The V and J genes are TRBV7-9 and TRBJ1-2, with D possibly TRBD1 on 5 matching bases. The CDR3 nucleotides are TGTGCCAGCAGCTCTCAGGGAGATGGCTACACCTTC. It codes for CASSSQGDGYTF.